The clone carrying this T cell receptor (beta chain) has a handful of counts. The data are from a study of technical replicates of blood from four donors. Generated by immunoSEQ multiplex PCR, the TCRdb table keeps only in-frame clones and is missing some. The table lists tens of thousands of clones, under 95% of them singletons. Germline lookup yields CDR1 SGHDT and CDR2 YYEEEE. This CDR3 is 16 amino acids long. V lost 5 bases, J lost 2 bases, and 18 bases lay in between. The chain recombines TRBV5-6 with TRBJ2-3; perhaps TRBD2 as D (5 bases). Sequences were obtained from T cells isolated from PBMCs. This TCR was recovered from a human donor in good health. CDR3 DNA: TGTGCCAGCAGTAGCGAGGATTCCATTCACACAGATACGCAGTATTTT. Translated: CASSSEDSIHTDTQYF. The full variable domain, in which reference TRBV5-6 and TRBJ2-3 provide the parts outside the CDR3, is DAGVTQSPTHLIKTRGQQVTLRCSPKSGHDTVSWYQQALGQGPQFIFQYYEEEERQRGNFPDRFSGHQFPNYSSELNVNALLLGDSALYLCASSSEDSIHTDTQYFGPGTRLTVL.